This record looks at one T cell receptor (beta chain) sequence and its context. This sample was included in a study of identical twins. TCRdb ran MiXCR on the 5' RACE reads and lists one entry per CDR3 protein. The sample yields some 460,000 distinct CDR3 sequences, 14% seen once. The ends lost 4 bases at V and 5 bases at J; junction bases unmatched: 10. Germline V CDR1 and CDR2: SEHNR, FQNEAQ (reference sequence). The CDR3 covers 15 residues. These records were also assigned to another study, of yellow fever vaccine responses in identical twins.

This receptor was taken from a woman aged 18-29 years in good health. Sequencing input: CD4+ T cells sorted from blood. The V call is TRBV7-9, the J call TRBJ2-5, with 7 bases that match TRBD2. CDR3 protein: CASSYGLVSGETQYF. The CDR3 nucleotides are TGTGCCAGCAGCTATGGACTAGTCAGCGGGGAGACCCAGTACTTC.